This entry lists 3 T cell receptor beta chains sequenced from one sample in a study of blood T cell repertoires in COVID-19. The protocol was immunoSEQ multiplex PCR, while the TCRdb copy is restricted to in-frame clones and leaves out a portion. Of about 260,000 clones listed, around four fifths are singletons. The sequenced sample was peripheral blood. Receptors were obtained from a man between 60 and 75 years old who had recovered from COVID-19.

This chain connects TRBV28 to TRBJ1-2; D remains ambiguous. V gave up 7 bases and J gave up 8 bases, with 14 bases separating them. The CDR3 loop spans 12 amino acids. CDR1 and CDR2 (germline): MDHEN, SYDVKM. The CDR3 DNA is TGTGCCAGCACCACCCCGGGATTGGGCTACACCTTC. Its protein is CASTTPGLGYTF.

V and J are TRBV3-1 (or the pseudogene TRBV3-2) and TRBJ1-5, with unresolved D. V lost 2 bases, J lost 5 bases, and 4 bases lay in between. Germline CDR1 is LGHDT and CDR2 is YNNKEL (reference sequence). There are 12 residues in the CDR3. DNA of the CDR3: TGTGCCAGCAGCCAATTAGATCAGCCCCAGCATTTT. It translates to CASSQLDQPQHF.

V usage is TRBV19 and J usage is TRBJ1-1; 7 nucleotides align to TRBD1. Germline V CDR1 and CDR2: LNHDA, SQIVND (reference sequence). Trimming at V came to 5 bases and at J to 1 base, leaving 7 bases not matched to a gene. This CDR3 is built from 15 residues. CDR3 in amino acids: CASSPSGTANTEAFF. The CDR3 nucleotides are TGTGCCAGTAGTCCAAGTGGGACAGCGAACACTGAAGCTTTCTTT.